This TCR beta chain was found in a study of shared clonotypes between healthy human individuals. Deep was the level used in running the assay. The data were produced by immunoSEQ multiplex PCR, yet TCRdb's version contains in-frame clones alone and is incomplete. The sample yields a few hundred thousand clones, less than 80% seen once. The donors, all of them Caucasian adults, lived in Nashville, Tennessee. Germline V lookup: CDR1 SGHRS, CDR2 YFSETQ. V was trimmed by 8 bases and J by 4 bases, leaving 11 bases between them. The CDR3 extends over 12 amino acids. Sequencing was carried out using PBMCs. The J gene is TRBJ2-3, the V gene TRBV5-1, with D uncertain. The sequence derives from a middle-aged woman in good health. Some clones in this sample may be carry-over from other donors' samples. CDR3 protein: CASQRAADTQYF. The CDR3 nucleotides read TGCGCCAGTCAAAGGGCCGCAGATACGCAGTATTTT.